This T cell receptor (beta chain) is from a study of blood T cell repertoires in COVID-19. On the study more broadly: The study drew acute and convalescent COVID-19 samples from the United States, Italy and Spain. The analysed material was cDNA or gDNA that came from T cells, B-cell-depleted T cells, or PBMCs.

Original processing notes: Counts of nucleated cells, estimated from reference gene primer amplification, were obtained. Clones were read by immunoSEQ multiplex PCR, and TCRdb kept only the in-frame ones, dropping some. The V and J calls and clone size come from that table; D and trimming were worked out from the DNA. The sample yields tens of thousands of clones, roughly 90% seen once. The length of the CDR3 is 16 residues. CDR1 is MNHEY and CDR2 is SVGEGT in the germline V gene. J was trimmed by 1 base and V by 6 bases; bases with no gene match: 9. The source of this sequence is a human donor in a cohort sampled during active COVID-19. J is TRBJ2-5 and V is TRBV6-2 or TRBV6-3, with 9 bases matching TRBD2. The sequenced sample consisted of peripheral blood. The CDR3 protein is CASSPLGGLAQETQYF. CDR3 DNA sequence: TGTGCCAGCAGCCCCCTCGGGGGACTAGCCCAAGAGACCCAGTACTTC.